This T cell receptor (beta chain) was documented in a study of blood T cell repertoires in COVID-19. Germline V gives CDR1 SGHDT, CDR2 YYEEEE. V lost 1 base to trimming and J lost 4 bases, with 8 bases between them. CDR3 length: 13 residues. The repertoire was sequenced with immunoSEQ multiplex PCR; TCRdb's copy has only in-frame clones and lacks some. The sample gives fewer than 350,000 clones, roughly 90% of which show up once; 6% to 7% is in the top ten. The TCR was taken from a woman in her twenties or thirties with COVID-19, enrolled during active disease. The chain is built from TRBV5-6 and TRBJ1-1; D gene unclear. The material sequenced was peripheral blood. The CDR3, as DNA: TGTGCCAGCAGCTTGAACCTATTCACTGAAGCTTTCTTT. Its translation is CASSLNLFTEAFF. Looking up the rest from reference TRBV5-6 and TRBJ1-1 gives the full variable domain: DAGVTQSPTHLIKTRGQQVTLRCSPKSGHDTVSWYQQALGQGPQFIFQYYEEEERQRGNFPDRFSGHQFPNYSSELNVNALLLGDSALYLCASSLNLFTEAFFGQGTRLTVV.